The 10 T cell receptor beta chains below all came from one sample that was sequenced in a study of blood T cell repertoires in COVID-19 (dated by TCRdb to 2019 to 2021). The receptor library was made with the immunoSEQ multiplex PCR assay. TCRdb retrieved this table from immuneACCESS and kept in-frame rearrangements only. Not all clones are present; in checked studies, unresolved V genes account for under half, and no reason is known for the remainder. In all, the sample holds about 160,000 clones, and 82% of those were seen once. 8% to 11% of the sample goes to the ten largest clones. Sequences were obtained from peripheral blood. The receptors stem from a woman older than 75 with active or convalescent COVID-19.

The rearrangement uses TRBV15 and TRBJ2-1; tentative D call: TRBD2 (5 bases). Per the germline V gene, CDR1 is LNHNV and CDR2 is YYDKDF (reference sequence). The length of the CDR3 is 15 residues. Trimming pared 0 bases from V and 9 bases from J, leaving 15 bases between. The DNA for the CDR3 is TGTGCCACCAGCAGAGACGCCACCCTTGGAGGTGAGCAGTTCTTC. Amino acid sequence: CATSRDATLGGEQFF.

Only one count was recorded for this clone. The chain links TRBV5-1 to TRBJ2-1; 10 bases map to TRBD1. CDR1 is SGHRS, CDR2 YFSETQ, per germline. J was trimmed by 6 bases and V by 6 bases; bases with no gene match: 3. The CDR3 length is 13 residues. CDR3 bases: TGCGCCAGCACCCGGGACAGGGGCAATGAGCAGTTCTTC. Its translation: CASTRDRGNEQFF.

V is TRBV19 and J is TRBJ2-7; TRBD2 matches at 13 bases. Germline V CDR1 and CDR2: LNHDA, SQIVND (reference sequence). The CDR3 sequence is 14 residues long. V was clipped by 3 bases and J by 6 bases; unmatched bases: 2. CDR3 DNA: TGTGCCAGTAGTATCCGGACTAGCGGGGGCGAGCAGTACTTC. Protein product: CASSIRTSGGEQYF.

The CDR3 loop reads CASSQGTLRRTDTQYF. DNA of the CDR3: TGTGCCAGCAGCCAGGGGACTTTACGTCGCACAGATACGCAGTATTTT. V is TRBV3-1 (or the pseudogene TRBV3-2) and J is TRBJ2-3; D is perhaps TRBD2 (6 bases). V was cut by 3 bases and J by 1 base, with 14 bases left in between. The CDR3 covers 16 residues. The germline V gene encodes CDR1 LGHDT and CDR2 YNNKEL (reference sequence).

The CDR3 DNA sequence: TGTGCCAGCAGCACCGGGGAAATCGGGGAGCTGTTTTTT. It encodes CASSTGEIGELFF. The chain joins TRBV6-4 to TRBJ2-2, with TRBD2 as a possible D gene (5 bases). CDR1 is MRHNA and CDR2 is SNTAGT in the germline V gene. Trimming removed 6 bases from V and 7 bases from J, with 12 bases in between. This CDR3 has 13 amino acids.

A few counts support this clone. The chain employs TRBV7-4 and TRBJ2-4; TRBD1 is a possible D gene (6 bases). Germline values: CDR1 SGHVT, CDR2 SQSDAQ. The CDR3 is 17 amino acids. The V end lost 0 bases, the J end lost 0 bases, and 12 bases lay between the germline ends. In DNA, the CDR3 is TGTGCCAGCAGCTTAGCGGACAGTCCTCTAGCCAAAAACATTCAGTACTTC. Residues: CASSLADSPLAKNIQYF.

This chain links TRBV4-1 with TRBJ2-3; 12 nucleotides align to TRBD2. Per the germline V gene, CDR1 is MGHRA and CDR2 is YSYEKL. The CDR3 consists of 20 residues. V trimming: 1 base; J trimming: 2 bases; junction bases outside the gene matches: 13. This chain's CDR3 is CASSQVPGLAGIPSTDTQYF. In DNA form, the CDR3 reads TGCGCCAGCAGCCAAGTCCCCGGACTAGCGGGGATACCCTCCACAGATACGCAGTATTTT.

This clone has a handful of counts. The chain uses TRBV7-9 and TRBJ1-2; TRBD1 might be the D (6 bases). This CDR3 is 15 amino acids long. Looked up from germline, CDR1 is SEHNR and CDR2 is FQNEAQ (reference sequence). The ends were cut back, 2 bases at V and 7 bases at J, with 17 bases in the middle. CDR3 sequence (DNA): TGTGCCAGCAGCTTAAAGACAGCCTCACAGGGTGGCTACACCTTC. The encoded protein is CASSLKTASQGGYTF.

This clone was seen once. CDR3 region: CASSTQNTGELFF. CDR3 bases: TGTGCCAGCAGTACACAGAACACCGGGGAGCTGTTTTTT. The chain couples TRBV27 to TRBJ2-2; D remains ambiguous. Germline assignment: CDR1 MNHEY and CDR2 SMNVEV (reference sequence). This CDR3 is built from 13 residues. V was clipped by 5 bases and J by 1 base, with 5 bases between them.

This chain connects TRBV5-1 to TRBJ2-3; TRBD1 agrees at 9 bases. CDR1 and CDR2 (germline): SGHRS, YFSETQ. The CDR3 runs to 15 residues. V lost 0 bases to trimming and J lost 5 bases; unmatched junction nucleotides: 4. CDR3 sequence reads: CASSLVGTGKDTQYF. CDR3 nucleotide sequence: TGCGCCAGCAGCTTGGTTGGGACAGGGAAAGATACGCAGTATTTT.